These 30 T cell receptor beta chains share one sample of origin, sequenced in a study of post-analysis software for immune sequencing data. Study-level points and caveats: Patients had higher frequencies than controls of four to six TRBV segments, including TRBV5-6, TRBV5-1 and TRBV20-1.

Prepared libraries of TCR beta cDNA carried unique molecular identifiers. Each CDR3 protein is one row after TCRdb ran MiXCR on the PCR reads. The data show 650,000 to 850,000 distinct CDR3 sequences, approximately 53% seen once. Their cognate antigens are unknown. Sequenced input: blood. The receptors stem from a girl under 18 with multiple sclerosis.

The chain combines TRBV10-2 with TRBJ1-5, with 7 bases identical to TRBD1. The CDR3 runs to 17 residues. Germline CDR1 and CDR2: WSHSY and SAAADI. The ends lost 3 bases at V and 1 base at J; junction bases unmatched: 9. CDR3 nucleotide sequence: TGCGCCAGCAGTGAAAAAGGGGGCAGGGGGAGCAATCAGCCCCAGCATTTT. Amino acid sequence: CASSEKGGRGSNQPQHF.

This clonotype was seen a few times. In nucleotides, the CDR3 is TGTGCCAGCAGCTTAAGCACAGCTCATCAGCCCCAGCATTTT. Translating gives CASSLSTAHQPQHF. This chain links TRBV7-2 with TRBJ1-5; no clear D gene. Between the trimmed V and J ends, which lost 2 bases and 5 bases, there was a span of 10 bases. CDR3 size: 14 residues. Germline V gene sequence: CDR1 SGHTA, CDR2 FQGNSA.

The chain carries TRBV25-1 and TRBJ2-7; 10 positions match TRBD2. This CDR3 comprises 16 residues. The germline V gene has CDR1 MGHDK and CDR2 SYGVNS. V shed 10 bases, J shed 1 base, and the junction held 13 bases outside the gene matches. The CDR3 bases are TGTGCCACCTCAAGGGGGCTAGCGGGAGAATCCTACGAGCAGTACTTC. This codes for CATSRGLAGESYEQYF.

The rearrangement links TRBV12-3 or TRBV12-4 to TRBJ2-5, with 7 bases lining up with TRBD2. The V gene end was trimmed by 8 bases and the J gene end by 2 bases; junction bases not matched to a gene: 11. This CDR3 is built from 15 residues. This CDR3 is CASLPGRVRQETQYF. Here the CDR3 DNA reads TGTGCCAGCCTTCCAGGGAGGGTTCGGCAAGAGACCCAGTACTTC.

This clonotype appeared a few times. The chain is built from TRBV6-5 and TRBJ1-2; D is possibly TRBD1 (5 bases). The CDR3 contains 13 residues. Trimming cost V 5 bases and J 5 bases, with 12 bases left between them. Per germline, CDR1 MNHEY and CDR2 SVGAGI. The CDR3 is CASSPGTEYGYTF. Written as DNA, the CDR3 is TGTGCCAGCAGTCCCGGGACGGAATATGGCTACACCTTC.

The V and J genes are TRBV25-1 and TRBJ2-7, with 9 bases that match TRBD1. CDR1 and CDR2 from the germline V gene are MGHDK and SYGVNS. The length of the CDR3 is 16 residues. After removal of 4 bases from V and 2 bases from J, the junction contained 9 bases not matched to a gene. The CDR3 DNA sequence: TGTGCCAGCAGTGGACTGTCTCGACAGGGGGCCTACGAGCAGTACTTC. Its protein product is CASSGLSRQGAYEQYF.

This clonotype was counted a few times. V is TRBV20-1 and J is TRBJ2-4; TRBD1 aligns across 9 bases. The J call may be incorrect, as the DNA end agrees better with TRBJ2-7. Germline-derived CDR1 and CDR2 are DFQATT and SNEGSKA (reference sequence). This CDR3 comprises 17 residues. The CDR3 loop reads CSARNLLGGTGYGEQYF. In nucleotides, the CDR3 is TGCAGTGCTAGGAATCTCCTGGGAGGGACAGGGTACGGCGAGCAGTACTTC.

The chain is built from TRBV6-1 and TRBJ1-2; 7 nucleotides line up with TRBD1. Germline assignment: CDR1 MNHNS and CDR2 SASEGT. The CDR3 extends over 14 amino acids. V was clipped by 0 bases and J by 3 bases; unmatched bases: 1. The CDR3 spells CASSEAGQDYGYTF. In DNA, the CDR3 is TGTGCCAGCAGTGAAGCCGGACAGGACTATGGCTACACCTTC.

This clonotype came up a few times. This sequence joins TRBV5-1 and TRBJ2-3; the match to TRBD2 covers 8 bases. Germline lookup yields CDR1 SGHRS and CDR2 YFSETQ. The CDR3 consists of 14 residues. The V and J ends lost 4 bases and 5 bases, in that order; junction bases with no gene match: 6. The CDR3 is CASSTSGMGDTQYF. In DNA form, the CDR3 reads TGCGCCAGCAGCACTAGCGGAATGGGAGATACGCAGTATTTT.

This clonotype showed up just once. The chain employs TRBV15 and TRBJ1-2, with 8 bases matching TRBD1. Trimming removed 4 bases from V and 2 bases from J; junction bases left unmatched: 6. The CDR3 sequence is 15 residues long. Germline V gene sequence: CDR1 LNHNV, CDR2 YYDKDF (reference sequence). This chain's CDR3 is CATSNGQGKNYGYTF. CDR3 bases: TGTGCCACCAGCAATGGACAGGGAAAAAACTATGGCTACACCTTC. The variable domain in full, completed from reference TRBV15 and TRBJ1-2, reads DAMVIQNPRYQVTQFGKPVTLSCSQTLNHNVMYWYQQKSSQAPKLLFHYYDKDFNNEADTPDNFQSRRPNTSFCFLDIRSPGLGDTAMYLCATSNGQGKNYGYTFGSGTRLTVV.

This clonotype was picked up a small number of times. V and J are TRBV6-5 and TRBJ2-7; D may be TRBD2 (6 bases). Trimming took 6 bases from V and 6 from J, leaving 18 bases between them. CDR3 length equals 14 residues. Germline V gene lookup returns CDR1 MNHEY and CDR2 SVGAGI. CDR3 coding DNA: TGTGCCAGCAGCCCCTCCGGGAGACCAACCGAGCAGTACTTC. Its translation is CASSPSGRPTEQYF.

This clonotype has just a few counts. The chain links TRBV12-3 or TRBV12-4 to TRBJ2-4; 10 positions agree with TRBD1. The CDR3 contains 17 residues. Germline trimming cut 3 bases from V and 0 bases from J; bases unmatched to any gene: 5. This CDR3 reads CASSLGQGPLAKNIQYF. The CDR3 nucleotides are TGTGCCAGCAGTTTGGGACAGGGGCCCTTAGCCAAAAACATTCAGTACTTC.

The chain combines TRBV5-5 with TRBJ2-1; 9 bases line up with TRBD2. CDR1 is SGHKS, CDR2 YYEKEE, per germline (reference sequence). V dropped 1 base and J dropped 2; count of bases not matched to a gene: 4. CDR3 length: 16 amino acids. As DNA, the CDR3 is TGTGCCAGCAGCTTGCGGCGGGGGGGGGCCTACAATGAGCAGTTCTTC. Translating gives CASSLRRGGAYNEQFF.

This clonotype was seen only a few times. The CDR3 DNA sequence: TGTGCCAGCAGCTTATCCGGAGAGAGGGGCTACACCTTC. Its protein is CASSLSGERGYTF. This chain links TRBV7-2 with TRBJ1-2; D remains ambiguous. This CDR3 contains 13 residues. Per the germline V gene, CDR1 is SGHTA and CDR2 is FQGNSA. The V and J ends lost 2 bases and 8 bases respectively, with 12 bases between them.

In this sample, this clonotype turned up a few times. The rearrangement links TRBV25-1 to TRBJ2-7; TRBD1 is a possible D gene (6 bases). V gave up 6 bases and J gave up 2 bases, with 14 bases separating them. The length of the CDR3 is 14 residues. Germline V lookup: CDR1 MGHDK, CDR2 SYGVNS. CDR3 protein: CASSDRDTTYEQYF. The CDR3 DNA is TGTGCCAGCAGCGACCGGGACACGACCTACGAGCAGTACTTC.

V is TRBV20-1 and J is TRBJ2-1; possibly TRBD2 for D (6 bases). The CDR3 is 11 amino acids. The V gene's germline CDR1 is DFQATT and CDR2 SNEGSKA (reference sequence). The germline V and J ends were trimmed by 3 bases and 15 bases, with 15 bases remaining between them. The CDR3 spells CSASGGAAGFF. The CDR3 coding sequence is TGCAGTGCTAGCGGCGGGGCAGCTGGGTTCTTC.

The chain carries TRBV5-1 and TRBJ2-7, with D perhaps matching TRBD2 (6 bases). The ends were cut back, 0 bases at V and 5 bases at J, with 12 bases in the middle. This CDR3 is built from 14 residues. CDR1 and CDR2 (germline): SGHRS, YFSETQ. The CDR3 is CASSLGLLADEQYF. The CDR3 nucleotides are TGCGCCAGCAGCTTGGGATTACTAGCCGACGAGCAGTACTTC.

This clonotype was observed a few times. This sequence joins TRBV20-1 and TRBJ2-3, with no clear D. Germline CDR1 DFQATT, CDR2 SNEGSKA (reference sequence). CDR3 size: 12 residues. The germline V and J ends were trimmed by 0 bases and 6 bases, with 7 bases remaining between them. CDR3 in DNA: TGCAGTGCTAGAGATCACTCGGATACGCAGTATTTT. It codes for CSARDHSDTQYF.

The rearrangement uses TRBV6-6 and TRBJ2-6, with D possibly matching TRBD1 (5 bases). The CDR3 is 15 amino acids. Deletions cut 6 bases from V and 0 bases from J, with 9 bases between. The germline CDR1 and CDR2 sequences are MNHNY and SVGAGI (reference sequence). In DNA form, the CDR3 reads TGTGCCAGCAGCGACAGACTCTCTGGGGCCAACGTCCTGACTTTC. It yields the protein CASSDRLSGANVLTF.

The gene calls are TRBV6-6 and TRBJ2-1; 7 nucleotides match TRBD1. CDR3 size: 16 residues. Per the germline V gene, CDR1 is MNHNY and CDR2 is SVGAGI (reference sequence). The junction had 9 bases not matched to a gene; V was cut back by 5 bases and J by 2 bases. CDR3 DNA sequence: TGTGCCAGCAGTCCGAGGACAGGTAGGACCTACAATGAGCAGTTCTTC. Protein: CASSPRTGRTYNEQFF.

This clonotype was seen only once. The chain is built from TRBV9 and TRBJ2-3; a possible D gene is TRBD2 (5 bases). The V end was cut by 4 bases, the J end by 2 bases, with 11 bases between. Germline V lookup: CDR1 SGDLS, CDR2 YYNGEE. The CDR3 is made up of 14 amino acids. CDR3 DNA sequence: TGTGCCAGCAGCTTCGAGGACTCCACAGATACGCAGTATTTT. Protein: CASSFEDSTDTQYF.

This clonotype was counted between two and nine times. This rearrangement joins TRBV2 to TRBJ1-2, with no clear D. With 7 bases removed from V and 0 bases from J, the gap between germline ends came to 6 bases. Germline CDR1 is SNHLY and CDR2 is FYNNEI. The CDR3 is 12 amino acids. CDR3 residues: CASTRANYGYTF. CDR3 nucleotides: TGTGCCAGCACCCGCGCTAACTATGGCTACACCTTC.

J is TRBJ1-2 and V is TRBV5-1, with D unclear. Deletions cut 0 bases from V and 7 bases from J, with 16 bases between. CDR3 length: 15 residues. Germline CDR1 and CDR2: SGHRS and YFSETQ. DNA for the CDR3: TGCGCCAGCAGCTTGGGCCCGGGAACATTATCTGGCTACACCTTC. Its translation: CASSLGPGTLSGYTF. Full variable domain (missing parts from reference TRBV5-1 and TRBJ1-2): KAGVTQTPRYLIKTRGQQVTLSCSPISGHRSVSWYQQTPGQGLQFLFEYFSETQRNKGNFPGRFSGRQFSNSRSEMNVSTLELGDSALYLCASSLGPGTLSGYTFGSGTRLTVV.

The rearrangement uses TRBV7-9 and TRBJ2-7, with 9 nucleotides matching TRBD2. With V trimmed by 5 bases and J by 3 bases, 11 bases remained unmatched. CDR1 is SEHNR, CDR2 FQNEAQ, per germline (reference sequence). This CDR3 region has 16 residues. CDR3 protein: CASSTGFPSGNYEQYF. CDR3 nucleotides: TGTGCCAGCAGCACCGGCTTCCCTAGCGGGAACTACGAGCAGTACTTC.

This rearrangement joins TRBV4-1 to TRBJ1-1; D not resolved. Trimming pared 1 base from V and 3 bases from J, leaving 18 bases between. Germline lookup yields CDR1 MGHRA and CDR2 YSYEKL. The CDR3 runs 17 residues. The CDR3 protein is CASSQVGPNGLDTEAFF. The CDR3 DNA reads TGCGCCAGCAGCCAAGTGGGCCCCAACGGCCTGGACACTGAAGCTTTCTTT.

The chain couples TRBV20-1 to TRBJ2-4; 10 bases are a match to TRBD1. The CDR3 covers 14 residues. Germline CDR1 and CDR2: DFQATT and SNEGSKA (reference sequence). The CDR3 protein is CSTETGGDSGEQYF. CDR3 coding DNA: TGCAGCACAGAGACAGGGGGCGATTCCGGGGAGCAGTACTTC.

This CDR3 reads CAWSQDRDNEQFF. The DNA of the CDR3 is TGTGCCTGGAGTCAGGACAGAGACAATGAGCAGTTCTTC. This chain joins TRBV30 and TRBJ2-1; TRBD1 might be the D (6 bases). Trimming took 2 bases from V and 5 from J, leaving 10 bases between them. Germline V gene data show CDR1 as GTSNPN and CDR2 as SVGIG (reference sequence). The CDR3 sequence is 13 residues long.

There are a few counts of this clonotype. The rearrangement uses TRBV29-1 and TRBJ1-2; 9 bases are a match to TRBD1. CDR1 and CDR2 from the germline V gene are SQVTM and ANQGSEA. The junction had 3 bases not matched to a gene; V was cut back by 6 bases and J by 7 bases. The CDR3 is made up of 11 amino acids. CDR3 DNA: TGCAGCGTCCGACAGGGGGGTGGCTACACCTTC. Its protein is CSVRQGGGYTF. The full variable domain, its missing parts supplied by reference TRBV29-1 and TRBJ1-2, is SAVISQKPSRDICQRGTSLTIQCQVDSQVTMMFWYRQQPGQSLTLIATANQGSEATYESGFVIDKFPISRPNLTFSTLTVSNMSPEDSSIYLCSVRQGGGYTFGSGTRLTVV.

This clonotype was recorded once. The V and J genes are TRBV20-1 and TRBJ2-1, with a weak D call TRBD2 (5 bases). The CDR3 is made up of 14 amino acids. Germline assignment: CDR1 DFQATT and CDR2 SNEGSKA (reference sequence). V was shortened by 6 bases and J by 3 bases, with 15 bases between the two germline ends. CDR3 sequence reads: CSAFLGGSYNEQFF. CDR3 DNA: TGCAGTGCCTTCCTCGGTGGGAGCTACAATGAGCAGTTCTTC.

As for this clonotype: One end of the junction fails to match germline, which may point to a read error. This chain uses TRBV11-3 with TRBJ2-7; D might be TRBD1 (6 bases). CDR1 SGHNT and CDR2 YENEEA come from the germline V gene. The CDR3 is made up of 13 amino acids. CDR3 loop: CASSMTGSYKQYF. Here the CDR3 DNA reads TGTGCCAGCAGCATGACAGGATCCTACAAGCAGTACTTC.